Below are 20 T cell receptor beta chains sequenced from a single sample in a study of CD8+CD57+ T cells in acquired aplastic anemia. According to the study, genomic DNA was the template for TCR beta VDJ and CDR3 profiling. TCRdb fed the reads into MiXCR, producing one record per CDR3 protein. The sample contains 450,000 to 600,000 distinct CDR3 sequences, 25% to 40% of which appear only once. Sequencing involved patients with CD8+CD57+ cell expansion previously shown by flow cytometry. The sequenced material came from sorted CD4+, CD8+, or CD8+CD57+ T cells (not recorded which) from PBMCs. The source is a human donor with aplastic anemia.

The chain links TRBV10-3 to TRBJ1-1, with D unclear. Germline V lookup: CDR1 ENHRY, CDR2 SYGVKD. The CDR3 is 13 amino acids. The V end was cut by 10 bases, the J end by 2 bases, with 14 bases between. CDR3 DNA sequence: TGTGCCAGCATAGTAGGGATTAACACTGAAGCTTTCTTT. It translates to CASIVGINTEAFF.

This clonotype was picked up many times. The V call is TRBV9, the J call TRBJ1-2; D remains unclear. Trimming removed 0 bases from V and 4 bases from J, with 7 bases in between. Germline V gene lookup returns CDR1 SGDLS and CDR2 YYNGEE. The CDR3 contains 13 residues. CDR3 sequence: CASSVDGRYGYTF. CDR3 in DNA: TGTGCCAGCAGCGTAGACGGCCGCTATGGCTACACCTTC.

The chain uses TRBV20-1 and TRBJ2-5, with D perhaps TRBD2 (7 bases). V gave up 2 bases and J gave up 2 bases, with 12 bases separating them. The length of the CDR3 is 14 residues. Germline V gives CDR1 DFQATT, CDR2 SNEGSKA (reference sequence). For the CDR3, the DNA is TGCAGTGCTAGAAGGGGGGGCGTGCAAGAGACCCAGTACTTC. Residues: CSARRGGVQETQYF.

The V gene is TRBV10-3, the J gene TRBJ2-1; 7 nucleotides line up with TRBD2. This CDR3 contains 16 residues. Germline lookup yields CDR1 ENHRY and CDR2 SYGVKD. Trimming cost V 5 bases and J 0 bases; bases outside gene matches: 7. The chain's CDR3 is CAISYSSGYSYNEQFF. The CDR3 region has the DNA TGTGCCATCAGTTACTCTAGCGGTTACTCCTACAATGAGCAGTTCTTC.

This clonotype was seen at least ten times. V is TRBV7-2 and J is TRBJ2-7, with D possibly TRBD2 on 5 matching bases. This CDR3 contains 13 residues. Germline CDR1 SGHTA, CDR2 FQGNSA. Trimming stripped 1 base from V and 7 bases from J, with 11 bases between. The CDR3 region is CASSLGHGVEQYF. The CDR3 coding sequence is TGTGCCAGCAGCTTAGGGCACGGGGTTGAGCAGTACTTC. Variable domain in full (rest from reference TRBV7-2 and TRBJ2-7): GAGVSQSPSNKVTEKGKDVELRCDPISGHTALYWYRQSLGQGLEFLIYFQGNSAPDKSGLPSDRFSAERTGGSVSTLTIQRTQQEDSAVYLCASSLGHGVEQYFGPGTRLTVT.

This clonotype was detected ten times or more. CDR3 region: CASRRDRGSYNSPLHF. The DNA of the CDR3 is TGTGCCAGTAGGAGGGACAGGGGGTCCTATAATTCACCCCTCCACTTT. This sequence joins TRBV19 and TRBJ1-6, with 11 bases fitting TRBD1. Losses at the gene ends were 6 bases for V and 1 base for J; bases not matched to a gene: 2. Germline lookup yields CDR1 LNHDA and CDR2 SQIVND (reference sequence). The CDR3 has 16 residues. Filled out from reference TRBV19 and TRBJ1-6, the complete variable domain reads DGGITQSPKYLFRKEGQNVTLSCEQNLNHDAMYWYRQDPGQGLRLIYYSQIVNDFQKGDIAEGYSVSREKKESFPLTVTSAQKNPTAFYLCASRRDRGSYNSPLHFGNGTRLTVT.

V is TRBV25-1 and J is TRBJ2-7; 8 bases match TRBD1. The CDR3 covers 15 residues. Looked up from germline, CDR1 is MGHDK and CDR2 is SYGVNS. With 0 bases clipped from V and 6 bases from J, the junction kept 7 bases outside the gene matches. CDR3 residues: CASSEYQGARREQYF. DNA of the CDR3: TGTGCCAGCAGTGAATATCAGGGGGCGAGACGCGAGCAGTACTTC.

This chain joins TRBV7-2 and TRBJ1-5; no firm D call. The CDR3 has 14 residues. Germline CDR1 and CDR2: SGHTA and FQGNSA. V lost 2 bases, J lost 6 bases, and 11 bases lay in between. The CDR3 coding sequence is TGTGCCAGCAGCTTAATCCCCGATAGTCAGCCCCAGCATTTT. Protein: CASSLIPDSQPQHF.

Many counts were recorded for this clonotype. The chain uses TRBV24-1 and TRBJ1-2, with TRBD1 matching 7 bases. V lost 10 bases and J lost 4; bases outside the gene matches: 17. Germline-derived CDR1 and CDR2 are KGHDR and SFDVKD. The CDR3 extends over 16 amino acids. The CDR3 region is CATYITPRQGRYGYTF. The CDR3 DNA reads as TGTGCCACATATATCACTCCAAGACAGGGTCGCTATGGCTACACCTTC.

This clonotype was counted between two and nine times. The genes are TRBV7-8 and TRBJ2-6; possibly TRBD1 for D (6 bases). The CDR3 has 17 residues. Looked up from germline, CDR1 is SGHVS and CDR2 is FQNEAQ. V lost 5 bases and J lost 2, with 16 bases in between. In nucleotides, the CDR3 is TGTGCCAGCAGCACCCCACAGGGAATGGCTGGGGCCAACGTCCTGACTTTC. Amino acids: CASSTPQGMAGANVLTF. Drawing the rest from reference TRBV7-8 and TRBJ2-6, the complete variable domain is GAGVSQSPRYKVAKRGQDVALRCDPISGHVSLFWYQQALGQGPEFLTYFQNEAQLDKSGLPSDRFFAERPEGSVSTLKIQRTQQEDSAVYLCASSTPQGMAGANVLTFGAGSRLTVL.

This clonotype is a singleton in its sample. The rearrangement links TRBV14 to TRBJ2-3; D not resolved. The V and J ends lost 5 bases and 3 bases respectively, with 6 bases between them. The germline V gene encodes CDR1 SGHDN and CDR2 FVKESK. The CDR3 extends over 12 amino acids. The CDR3 is CASSWVTDTQYF. Here the CDR3 DNA reads TGTGCCAGCAGCTGGGTGACAGATACGCAGTATTTT.

This clonotype was picked up a small number of times. A much larger clone lies one base from this, so it may be a read error. The chain couples TRBV2 to TRBJ1-1, with D possibly matching TRBD1 (5 bases). Trimming took 4 bases from V and 3 from J, leaving 9 bases between them. Germline-derived CDR1 and CDR2 are SNHLY and FYNNEI. The CDR3 is 13 residues long. The CDR3 spells CASSGRGYTEAFF. CDR3 bases: TGTGCCAGCAGTGGACGGGGGTACACTGAAGCTTTCTTT.

The CDR3 DNA is TGCGCCAGCAACGGGGGACTGAGCTCTGGGGCCAACGTCCTGACTTTC. It translates to CASNGGLSSGANVLTF. This chain joins TRBV5-1 and TRBJ2-6; D is possibly TRBD2 (6 bases). Trimming removed 6 bases at V and 0 bases at J, with 13 bases between. The length of the CDR3 is 16 residues. Germline V CDR1 and CDR2: SGHRS, YFSETQ.

The V gene is TRBV5-1, the J gene TRBJ1-1, with a tentative D call TRBD1 (6 bases). The germline V and J ends were trimmed by 3 bases and 8 bases, with 20 bases remaining between them. Per the germline V gene, CDR1 is SGHRS and CDR2 is YFSETQ. The length of the CDR3 is 15 residues. The CDR3 protein is CASSSAEGTPGEAFF. The CDR3 region has the DNA TGCGCCAGCAGCTCGGCTGAGGGGACACCTGGGGAAGCTTTCTTT.

Comment on this clonotype: Just one base apart from a much larger clone, this may be a read error. The J gene is TRBJ2-3, the V gene TRBV2; either TRBD1 or TRBD2 may fit D (6 bases each). Germline loops: CDR1 SNHLY, CDR2 FYNNEI. This CDR3 has 15 residues. Trimming removed 4 bases from V and 0 bases from J, with 11 bases in between. The CDR3 DNA reads as TGTGCCAGCAGTGCGGACGGGGGCAGCACAGATACGCAGTATTTT. This encodes CASSADGGSTDTQYF.

This sequence joins TRBV9 and TRBJ1-2; possibly TRBD1 for D (6 bases). Germline V gives CDR1 SGDLS, CDR2 YYNGEE. The CDR3 extends over 13 amino acids. With 3 bases removed from V and 8 bases from J, the gap between germline ends came to 14 bases. The CDR3 sequence: CASSEGGVEGYTF. CDR3 DNA sequence: TGTGCCAGCAGCGAGGGGGGGGTTGAGGGCTACACCTTC.

The gene calls are TRBV15 and TRBJ1-6; D is undetermined. Per the germline V gene, CDR1 is LNHNV and CDR2 is YYDKDF (reference sequence). The CDR3 extends over 15 amino acids. V lost 3 bases and J 9 bases, leaving 15 bases between the germline ends. This CDR3 is CATSSLGGMGSPLHF. As DNA, the CDR3 is TGTGCCACCAGCAGCTTGGGCGGGATGGGTTCACCCCTCCACTTT.

Details on this clonotype: This may be a read error: a much more frequent sequence differs by one nucleotide. The chain recombines TRBV2 with TRBJ1-4, with 8 nucleotides matching TRBD1. After removal of 6 bases from V and 6 bases from J, the junction contained 6 bases not matched to a gene. CDR1 SNHLY and CDR2 FYNNEI come from the germline V gene. The length of the CDR3 is 14 residues. DNA for the CDR3: TGTGCCAGCAGAGCCGGGACAGGCGATGAAAAACTGTTTTTT. It is translated as CASRAGTGDEKLFF.

The chain carries TRBV9 and TRBJ1-1; D is unresolved. This CDR3 has 14 residues. The germline gives CDR1 SGDLS, CDR2 YYNGEE. V was cut by 3 bases and J by 4 bases, with 13 bases left in between. CDR3 DNA sequence: TGTGCCAGCAGCGCTCAGCCGTCGAGCACTGAAGCTTTCTTT. Its protein product is CASSAQPSSTEAFF.

V gene TRBV10-2 combines with J gene TRBJ2-2, with 12 bases that match TRBD2. Germline CDR1 and CDR2: WSHSY and SAAADI. This CDR3 has 18 amino acids. V dropped 4 bases and J dropped 5; count of bases not matched to a gene: 11. The CDR3 DNA is TGCGCCAGCAGTGTGACCGGGACTAGCGGGTCGGCGACCGGGGAGCTGTTTTTT. Its protein product is CASSVTGTSGSATGELFF.